The clone carrying this T cell receptor beta chain was detected ten times or more. The CDR3 spans 13 residues. Germline CDR1 is MNHEY and CDR2 is SMNVEV (reference sequence). Trimming took 4 bases from V and 6 from J, leaving 9 bases between them. The data were obtained in a study of T cells in Graves' hyperthyroidism and ophthalmopathy. Amplification of TCR beta CDR3 regions was performed using RNA transcripts as template. The primer set for the first-round RT-PCR of the TCR CDR3 was HTBI. TCRdb processed the multiplex PCR reads anew with MiXCR; each CDR3 protein has one entry. The table lists about 98,000 distinct CDR3 sequences, 40% of them singletons, with around 9.6% in the top ten.

The V and J genes are TRBV27 and TRBJ2-2; D unclear. This TCR derives from a woman between 25 and 40 years old with Graves' hyperthyroidism. The sequenced sample consisted of peripheral blood or thyroid tissue (not recorded which). CDR3 in DNA: TGTGCCAGCAGTTCGCACCTATCCGGGGAGCTGTTTTTT. Translated, it gives CASSSHLSGELFF.